Given below is one TCR beta chain in context. The sample originates from a study of T cell changes during pregnancy in multiple sclerosis. Trimming took off 2 bases at V and 4 bases at J, with 9 bases between the two ends. The CDR3 has 14 amino acids. Germline lookup yields CDR1 SGHNT and CDR2 YENEEA. Some clones are missing from TCRdb's copy, which holds only in-frame ones; the method was immunoSEQ multiplex PCR. Of under 45,000 clones in the sample, 88% were seen once. The specimen was CD4+ T cells from peripheral blood mononuclear cells, collected in the second trimester of pregnancy. The sequence derives from a female donor with multiple sclerosis, enrolled in a pregnancy study. This rearrangement joins TRBV11-3 to TRBJ1-5, with a weak D call TRBD1 (5 bases). CDR3 in DNA: TGTGCCAGCAGCTTACGACAGTTAAATCAGCCCCAGCATTTT. Amino acid sequence: CASSLRQLNQPQHF.